This TCR beta chain appears in the sequencing data of a study of blood T cell repertoires in COVID-19 (dated by TCRdb to the early 2020s). Study-level background: Samples from collaborators originated in the United States, Italy and Spain and spanned both the acute and convalescent phases of COVID-19. The material from the prospective study consisted of cDNA or gDNA derived from T cells, B-cell-depleted T cells, or PBMCs. Subjects who had been exposed to COVID-19, were actively infected with it, or had recovered from it provided the deeply sampled blood TCRbeta repertoires that made up the dataset. The repertoires were made available in a free public database intended to serve as a resource for research on the immune response to SARS-CoV-2. The samples were drawn from two sources: the first 160 participants of the ongoing ImmuneRACE study, and 1,000 to 1,500 subjects contributed by 6 global collaborators. A de-identified subject ID, COVID-19 status, age in years and sex were almost always included in the sample metadata. Where available, HLA class I and class II types were obtained from metadata supplied by the sample provider rather than from assay-based typing.

With regard to this clone: The antigen this receptor binds is unknown. Per-base qualities were not stored, and no clone one base away is much larger.

Trimming costs V 6 bases and J 5 bases, and their ends lie 14 bases apart. CDR1 SQVTM and CDR2 ANQGSEA are derived from the germline V gene. The CDR3 numbers 12 residues from cysteine through phenylalanine. The entry retains the CDR3 DNA only, 36 bases that are in frame from base 1. Results the study describes overall, beyond this receptor: Clinical and demographic metadata were provided uncurated, with the amount varying by source and participant.

The collaborating institutions used their own protocols to collect whole blood in K2EDTA tubes. For TCRbeta analysis, collaborators shipped samples in one of three forms: frozen whole blood, isolated PBMCs, or DNA extracted from either of those sample types. TCRbeta CDR3 regions were amplified from genomic DNA using the immunoSEQ Assay, a bias-controlled multiplex PCR. The source study handled its data this way. The number of nucleated cells in each sample was estimated by amplification of reference gene primers within the assay. To quantify the absolute abundance of each unique TCRbeta CDR3 rearrangement, sequence reads were collapsed and filtered. For each sample, productive Simpson clonality was calculated as the square root of Simpson's diversity index over productive rearrangements. The source is immuneACCESS, and TCRdb retained only in-frame sequences with V and J called. Part of the clones is not carried over; for the studies checked, unresolved V genes explain less than half of this, and the remainder is unexplained. The D gene and trimming were derived from the DNA, and the V and J assignments and clone size from that table. For this sample there are tens of thousands of clones; roughly 90% appear just once. The ten largest clones add up to 13% of the sample.

Sample: peripheral blood. The rearrangement combines TRBV29-1 with TRBJ2-7; the D gene is perhaps TRBD2, from 6 matching bases. The clonotype comes from a man at least 80 years old with acute or convalescent COVID-19. Here is the DNA: TGCAGCGTGGAGGGACCGCCGGACGAGCAGTACTTC. Its product reads: CSVEGPPDEQYF.